This passage covers 10 T cell receptor beta chains from one sample sequenced in a study of blood T cell repertoires in COVID-19. Sequencing was performed with immunoSEQ multiplex PCR; in TCRdb, only in-frame clones are kept and a portion is missing. The sample contains 100,000 to 150,000 clones, approximately 79% of which appear only once. Sample: PBMCs or T cells enriched from blood (not recorded which). These receptors were collected from a man aged 40-50 years with acute COVID-19.

This clone has only one observation. The chain links TRBV5-6 to TRBJ2-7; 13 positions agree with TRBD2. Germline values: CDR1 SGHDT, CDR2 YYEEEE. The CDR3 is 15 amino acids. The V segment lost 3 bases and the J segment 7 bases; nucleotides outside the gene matches: 7. The CDR3 DNA sequence: TGTGCCAGCAGCTCCAGAACTAGCGGGGGGGTTGAGCAGTACTTC. It translates to CASSSRTSGGVEQYF.

The chain employs TRBV29-1 and TRBJ1-4; 8 positions agree with TRBD1. The CDR3 totals 13 residues. V lost 4 bases, J lost 6 bases, and 4 bases stayed unmatched. Germline CDR1 is SQVTM and CDR2 is ANQGSEA. This chain's CDR3 is CSVGTGTDEKLFF. The CDR3 DNA follows: TGCAGCGTTGGGACAGGGACGGATGAAAAACTGTTTTTT.

The chain combines TRBV19 with TRBJ2-5, with a tentative D call TRBD1 (7 bases). The CDR3 runs 16 residues. Germline V CDR1 and CDR2: LNHDA, SQIVND (reference sequence). Deletions cut 0 bases from V and 2 bases from J, with 13 bases between. The CDR3 DNA sequence: TGTGCCAGTAGTATAGAGGGCAGGGGGGAACAAGAGACCCAGTACTTC. Encoded protein: CASSIEGRGEQETQYF.

The gene calls are TRBV28 and TRBJ1-1; perhaps TRBD1 as D (5 bases). Trimming removed 7 bases from V and 3 bases from J, with 21 bases in between. Germline CDR1 MDHEN, CDR2 SYDVKM. This CDR3 region has 16 residues. The CDR3, as DNA: TGTGCCAGCAACTCCTTTGCGGACCTAGGGGACACTGAAGCTTTCTTT. Translation gives CASNSFADLGDTEAFF.

This chain links TRBV7-9 with TRBJ1-1; possibly TRBD1 for D (6 bases). The CDR3 is made up of 14 amino acids. CDR1 and CDR2 from the germline V gene are SEHNR and FQNEAQ (reference sequence). V was shortened by 5 bases and J by 11 bases, with 21 bases between the two germline ends. The CDR3 region has the DNA TGTGCCAGCAGCCCAGGGGCAGGTTTAGTGGTCGCTTTCTTT. Protein product: CASSPGAGLVVAFF.

This clone was detected once. The rearrangement uses TRBV7-2 and TRBJ1-5, with a tentative D call TRBD1 (5 bases). The CDR3 has 13 amino acids. From germline, CDR1 is SGHTA and CDR2 FQGNSA. V was pared by 7 bases and J by 6 bases, with 13 bases between. CDR3 loop: CASNPDGGQPQHF. CDR3 in DNA: TGTGCCAGCAACCCCGACGGGGGTCAGCCCCAGCATTTT. The full variable domain, with the rest looked up from reference TRBV7-2 and TRBJ1-5, is GAGVSQSPSNKVTEKGKDVELRCDPISGHTALYWYRQSLGQGLEFLIYFQGNSAPDKSGLPSDRFSAERTGGSVSTLTIQRTQQEDSAVYLCASNPDGGQPQHFGDGTRLSIL.

CDR3 sequence reads: CASRLGRPRGKKRGTYEQYF. Here the CDR3 DNA reads TGTGCAAGTCGCTTAGGGAGACCCCGGGGGAAAAAAAGGGGAACCTACGAGCAGTACTTC. The chain couples TRBV12-2 to TRBJ2-7; the table's D call of TRBD2 was not tested on the DNA. TRBV12-2 is termed a pseudogene. CDR3 length: 20 amino acids.

The genes are TRBV18 and TRBJ2-1; 7 bases align to TRBD2. In germline, CDR1 is KGHSH, CDR2 LQKENI. V shed 2 bases and J 4 bases; nucleotides not matched to a gene: 5. The CDR3 loop spans 15 amino acids. CDR3 sequence: CASSPNAGAYNEQFF. The CDR3 DNA reads as TGTGCCAGCTCACCAAACGCGGGAGCATACAATGAGCAGTTCTTC.

The J gene is TRBJ1-1, the V gene TRBV19, with TRBD1 as a possible D gene (5 bases). V lost 0 bases and J lost 10, with 12 bases in between. The length of the CDR3 is 13 residues. Germline lookup yields CDR1 LNHDA and CDR2 SQIVND (reference sequence). The CDR3 spells CASSIEAGRGAFF. The CDR3 region has the DNA TGTGCCAGTAGTATAGAAGCAGGGAGGGGAGCTTTCTTT.

This sequence joins TRBV5-1 and TRBJ2-1; 8 bases map to TRBD1. The CDR3 sequence is 14 residues long. CDR1 SGHRS and CDR2 YFSETQ come from the germline V gene. J gave up 3 bases and V 4 bases, and 3 bases lay outside the gene matches. CDR3 coding DNA: TGCGCCAGCAGCCCAGGACAGGGCTACAATGAGCAGTTCTTC. The encoded protein is CASSPGQGYNEQFF.